This TCR beta chain was profiled in a study of blood T cell repertoires in COVID-19. Whole-study context: The samples span acute and convalescent COVID-19 from the United States, Italy and Spain. PBMCs, B-cell-depleted T cells, or T cells provided the cDNA or gDNA that made up the material.

How the authors handled the data: Amplified reference gene primers provided the basis for estimating nucleated cell counts. Profiling relied on immunoSEQ multiplex PCR, and the TCRdb table lists in-frame clones only, not all of them. V and J calls and clone size are as listed in that table; D and trimming were resolved from the DNA. Among 50,000 to 75,000 clones listed, 88% were seen once. Trimming took off 1 base at V and 2 bases at J, with 11 bases between the two ends. Germline V gene lookup returns CDR1 MNHNS and CDR2 SASEGT. The CDR3 covers 15 residues. The chain carries TRBV6-1 and TRBJ1-1; D is uncertain. The sequence came from a woman between 50 and 59 years old with active or convalescent COVID-19. The specimen was peripheral blood. This CDR3 reads CASSEEGGINTEAFF. The CDR3 bases are TGTGCCAGCAGTGAAGAGGGAGGGATAAACACTGAAGCTTTCTTT.